The clone carrying this T cell receptor beta chain was seen a handful of times. Antigen specificity is unknown. TCRdb reprocessed the 5' RACE reads via MiXCR and lists one record per CDR3 protein. Here the sample spans nearly 550,000 distinct CDR3 sequences, 19% being singletons. These data belong to a study of T cells after yellow fever vaccination. Study overall: Low-cell-number fractions were prepared with SMART-Seq v4 Ultra Low Input. Study findings and constraints: Relatively few clonotypes were ones that appeared in both CD4 and CD8 compartments. The secondary T-cell response peaked on day 5, not day 15, but was weaker. Abundant clonotypes from the bulk population could have been carried over as contaminants into FACS-sorted repertoires.

Trimming took 5 bases from V and 13 from J, leaving 15 bases between them. CDR3 length: 13 amino acids. Germline assignment: CDR1 SGHTA and CDR2 FQGNSA. The chain recombines TRBV7-2 with TRBJ1-6; no clear D gene. This receptor was taken from a man younger than 40 who received the YFV17D yellow fever vaccine. This sample comprised PBMCs, obtained 15 days after the yellow fever booster vaccination. The CDR3 spells CASSDQAGWPLHF. The DNA for the CDR3 is TGTGCCAGCAGCGACCAAGCTGGCTGGCCCCTCCACTTT. The full variable domain, completed using reference TRBV7-2 and TRBJ1-6, is GAGVSQSPSNKVTEKGKDVELRCDPISGHTALYWYRQSLGQGLEFLIYFQGNSAPDKSGLPSDRFSAERTGGSVSTLTIQRTQQEDSAVYLCASSDQAGWPLHFGNGTRLTVT.